This T cell receptor (beta chain) appears in the sequencing data of a study of response to subunit inactivated influenza vaccine. The sample holds a few counts of this clonotype. MiXCR was run by TCRdb on the RT-PCR reads, yielding one entry per CDR3 protein. The sample contains roughly 570,000 distinct CDR3 sequences, less than 15% of which appear only once. Germline assignment: CDR1 MDHEN and CDR2 SYDVKM. V lost 7 bases to trimming and J lost 2 bases, with 24 bases between them. CDR3 length: 18 residues. The receptor's source is a man aged 50 or older who received an inactivated influenza vaccine. J is TRBJ1-5 and V is TRBV28; D may be TRBD1 (5 bases). The sequences come from PBMCs from blood, collected about 11 days after vaccination. CDR3 nucleotide sequence: TGTGCCAGCACCCTGGGGACTGTGGGGACGGTTCGCAATCAGCCCCAGCATTTT. As protein: CASTLGTVGTVRNQPQHF.